The entry that follows covers one T cell receptor (beta chain) sequence. The time point: cycle 4 day 1 (C4D1), after less than seven weeks of nivolumab. Every patient was affected by relapse after autologous stem cell transplantation, while exposure to brentuximab vedotin was not uniform. The authors purified CD4+ T cells from thawed PBMCs by magnetic negative selection. TCRdb's copy holds only in-frame clones and misses some; the assay was immunoSEQ multiplex PCR. This table holds fewer than 25,000 clones, over 65% found once. This sample was included in a study of PD-1 blockade in classical Hodgkin lymphoma. The CDR3 extends over 15 amino acids. Germline CDR1 KGHSH, CDR2 LQKENI. V was clipped by 6 bases and J by 3 bases; unmatched bases: 5.

This specimen consisted of CD4+ T cells from blood, obtained before the fourth cycle of nivolumab. The J gene is TRBJ2-3, the V gene TRBV18; TRBD2 agrees at 11 bases. The origin of this receptor is a human donor with classical Hodgkin lymphoma. The CDR3: CASSRLAGITDTQYF. The CDR3 DNA reads TGTGCCAGCTCCCGACTAGCGGGAATAACAGATACGCAGTATTTT.